This is a list of T cell receptor beta chains from one sample in a study of CD8+ T cells in alopecia areata. Data came from immunoSEQ multiplex PCR; TCRdb stores just in-frame clones and leaves some out. The sample lists over 85,000 clones, 41% seen once, with approximately 1.5% in the top ten. Sequenced sample: CD4+ T cells sorted from blood. These TCRs come from a human donor with alopecia areata. CDR3s leave out the opening cysteine and the closing phenylalanine or tryptophan. The order of the fields is J gene, V gene, clone size, CDR3 protein. Expanded clones are given a class, and other clones once, few, many or no size at all.

j_call: TRBJ1-2
v_call: TRBV29-1
clone_size: -
cdr3_aa: SVRTEANYGYT

j_call: TRBJ2-1
v_call: TRBV20-1
clone_size: -
cdr3_aa: SAILLNEQF

j_call: TRBJ2-7
v_call: TRBV5-1
clone_size: -
cdr3_aa: ASSFRDLRSSYEQY

j_call: TRBJ1-4
v_call: TRBV18
clone_size: many
cdr3_aa: ASSPGQSGEKLF

j_call: TRBJ1-1
v_call: TRBV5-1
clone_size: many
cdr3_aa: ASSWVSGSNTEAF

j_call: TRBJ2-3
v_call: TRBV6-5
clone_size: -
cdr3_aa: ASSRMGTDTQY

j_call: TRBJ2-3
v_call: TRBV9
clone_size: -
cdr3_aa: ASRLAESTDTQY

j_call: TRBJ2-6
v_call: TRBV5-1
clone_size: -
cdr3_aa: ASSHQGIRGANVLT

j_call: TRBJ1-1
v_call: TRBV23-1
clone_size: -
cdr3_aa: ASSQSGGMGTEAF

j_call: TRBJ2-1
v_call: TRBV7-2
clone_size: -
cdr3_aa: ASREASGPDNEQF

j_call: TRBJ2-7
v_call: TRBV5-1
clone_size: -
cdr3_aa: ASRTGTSSYEQY

j_call: TRBJ1-5
v_call: TRBV12-5
clone_size: -
cdr3_aa: ASGLYGNSNQPQH

j_call: TRBJ2-7
v_call: TRBV6-5
clone_size: -
cdr3_aa: ASSPTTSGSYEQY

j_call: TRBJ1-2
v_call: TRBV7-2
clone_size: -
cdr3_aa: ASSPMAGRLNYGYT

j_call: TRBJ1-6
v_call: TRBV9
clone_size: -
cdr3_aa: ASSIQGPESPLH

j_call: TRBJ2-7
v_call: TRBV7-9
clone_size: few
cdr3_aa: ASSLAGEQY